A single sample is the source of the 31 T cell receptor beta chains below, sequenced in a study of CD8 T cells in ankylosing spondylitis (dated by TCRdb to about 2017). Libraries were built with 5' RACE. Sequenced using an Illumina HiSeq 2500. TCRdb handled the public reads itself, with Q25 trimming in fastp and clone calling in MiXCR, and kept productive beta chains. Under each unique CDR3 protein, matching rows form one entry showing the most common genes and DNA. The sample has 250,000 to 300,000 distinct CDR3 sequences on record, around 20% of them singletons. The ten largest clones capture roughly 8% of the sample. The specimen was blood, either unsorted or a sorted T cell fraction (not recorded which). These receptors were taken from a male donor with ankylosing spondylitis or in good health (not recorded which).

The genes are TRBV12-3 or TRBV12-4 and TRBJ2-1, with 9 bases that match TRBD2. V was pared by 2 bases and J by 6 bases, with 2 bases of the junction left unmatched. The CDR3 consists of 14 residues. The CDR3 DNA is TGTGCCAGCAGTTTACAGCGGGGGGCCAATGAGCAGTTCTTC. This codes for CASSLQRGANEQFF.

The rearrangement joins TRBV19 to TRBJ2-2; D may be TRBD1 (6 bases). The V end lost 4 bases, the J end lost 5 bases, and 14 bases lay between the germline ends. Germline CDR1 reads LNHDA; CDR2 reads SQIVND (reference sequence). The CDR3 spans 15 residues. The chain's CDR3 is CASSTGTSRTGELFF. The CDR3 DNA reads as TGTGCCAGTAGTACCGGGACAAGTCGGACCGGGGAGCTGTTTTTT.

This clonotype has just a few counts. The gene calls are TRBV6-2 or TRBV6-3 and TRBJ1-5; 8 positions agree with TRBD1. Germline trimming cut 2 bases from V and 4 bases from J; bases unmatched to any gene: 7. CDR1 is MNHEY and CDR2 is SVGEGT in the germline V gene. The CDR3 has 16 amino acids. The CDR3 nucleotides are TGTGCCAGCAGTTACGCAGGGGGCGCAGGGAATCAGCCCCAGCATTTT. The encoded protein is CASSYAGGAGNQPQHF.

This clonotype has just a few counts. The chain employs TRBV12-3 or TRBV12-4 and TRBJ2-3; D uncertain. The CDR3 contains 13 residues. Trimming pared 0 bases from V and 5 bases from J, leaving 6 bases between. CDR3: CASSLAHRDTQYF. As DNA, the CDR3 is TGTGCCAGCAGTTTAGCGCATAGAGATACGCAGTATTTT.

The sample holds a few counts of this clonotype. This rearrangement joins TRBV12-5 to TRBJ2-1, with D unresolved. Germline CDR1 and CDR2: LGHNT and FRNRAP. V was pared by 5 bases and J by 6 bases, with 5 bases between. The CDR3 covers 11 residues. The CDR3 DNA reads TGTGCTAGTGGTCCGAGCAATGAGCAGTTCTTC. It translates to CASGPSNEQFF.

With respect to this clonotype: A much larger clone sits a single nucleotide away, making a read error possible. This chain connects TRBV12-3 or TRBV12-4 to TRBJ2-3; possibly TRBD1 for D (6 bases). The ends were cut back, 6 bases at V and 0 bases at J, with 13 bases in the middle. This CDR3 has 15 amino acids. The CDR3 DNA reads as TGTGCCAGCAGAAGACAGGTGTCTAGCACAGATACGCAGTATTTT. Translated, it gives CASRRQVSSTDTQYF.

The chain couples TRBV7-8 to TRBJ2-1, with TRBD1 identical over 7 bases. J was trimmed by 1 base and V by 5 bases; bases with no gene match: 5. The germline CDR1 and CDR2 sequences are SGHVS and FQNEAQ. This CDR3 spans 15 amino acids. The CDR3 is CASSTHRGSYNEQFF. The CDR3 nucleotides are TGTGCCAGCAGCACCCACAGGGGTTCCTACAATGAGCAGTTCTTC.

Written as DNA, the CDR3 is TGTGCCAGCAACAAAGACAGGGGGGTAGAAGAAAAACTGTTTTTT. Amino acids: CASNKDRGVEEKLFF. The chain combines TRBV6-2 or TRBV6-3 with TRBJ1-4; the match to TRBD1 covers 9 bases. The CDR3 consists of 15 residues. Looked up from germline, CDR1 is MNHEY and CDR2 is SVGEGT. With 7 bases clipped from V and 8 bases from J, the junction kept 11 bases outside the gene matches.

The chain employs TRBV24-1 and TRBJ2-3, with 9 nucleotides matching TRBD1. Germline V CDR1 and CDR2: KGHDR, SFDVKD. The length of the CDR3 is 17 residues. J was trimmed by 3 bases and V by 4 bases; bases with no gene match: 10. The CDR3 sequence: CATSDRTGEDWTDTQYF. The CDR3 nucleotides read TGTGCCACCAGTGACCGGACAGGGGAGGATTGGACAGATACGCAGTATTTT.

The chain uses TRBV20-1 and TRBJ2-3, with D unclear. Germline assignment: CDR1 DFQATT and CDR2 SNEGSKA (reference sequence). This CDR3 comprises 14 residues. Trimming shortened V by 6 bases and J by 2 bases, and 15 bases separated the two germline ends. The CDR3 reads CSASPVADTDTQYF. The CDR3 DNA reads TGCAGTGCCTCTCCCGTAGCCGACACAGATACGCAGTATTTT.

This clonotype was seen a few times. CDR3 amino acids: CASSYNTIGNTIYF. CDR3 coding DNA: TGTGCCAGCAGTTACAATACGATCGGAAACACCATATATTTT. The chain employs TRBV6-5 and TRBJ1-3, with no clear D. This CDR3 comprises 14 residues. V was clipped by 2 bases and J by 4 bases, with 9 bases between them. Germline assignment: CDR1 MNHEY and CDR2 SVGAGI.

This clonotype appeared a few times. The chain recombines TRBV18 with TRBJ2-7; no clear D. V was clipped by 2 bases and J by 7 bases, with 12 bases between them. CDR3 length equals 13 residues. Germline V gene sequence: CDR1 KGHSH, CDR2 LQKENI. This CDR3 is CASSPSAVGEQYV. In DNA form, the CDR3 reads TGTGCCAGCTCACCAAGCGCTGTGGGGGAGCAGTACGTC.

The chain couples TRBV7-9 to TRBJ1-5; D is unclear. The germline gives CDR1 SEHNR, CDR2 FQNEAQ (reference sequence). V was trimmed by 1 base and J by 1 base, leaving 11 bases between them. The CDR3 has 16 residues. The CDR3 DNA sequence: TGTGCCAGCAGCTTAGGTCCGGGAGGGAGCAATCAGCCCCAGCATTTT. Its protein product is CASSLGPGGSNQPQHF. The variable domain in full, completed from reference TRBV7-9 and TRBJ1-5, reads DTGVSQNPRHKITKRGQNVTFRCDPISEHNRLYWYRQTLGQGPEFLTYFQNEAQLEKSRLLSDRFSAERPKGSFSTLEIQRTEQGDSAMYLCASSLGPGGSNQPQHFGDGTRLSIL.

The rearrangement links TRBV5-6 to TRBJ1-1; tentatively, D is TRBD1 (5 bases). The CDR3 has 13 residues. Trimming removed 6 bases at V and 5 bases at J, with 14 bases between. Germline values: CDR1 SGHDT, CDR2 YYEEEE. CDR3 DNA: TGTGCCAGCACCTACCGCAGGGAGACTGAAGCTTTCTTT. It is translated as CASTYRRETEAFF.

This clonotype has a single count. With a much larger clone just one base away, this may be a read error. The gene calls are TRBV24-1 and TRBJ1-1; D call uncertain. The CDR3 consists of 12 residues. Germline V gives CDR1 KGHDR, CDR2 SFDVKD. The CDR3 DNA sequence: TGTGCCGCCAGTGTGGGGAGCACTGAAGCTTTCTTT. It encodes CAASVGSTEAFF.

This clonotype was found a few times. The chain joins TRBV15 to TRBJ2-2, with TRBD1 as a possible D gene (5 bases). The CDR3 is made up of 14 amino acids. Germline V lookup: CDR1 LNHNV, CDR2 YYDKDF (reference sequence). Trimming cost V 5 bases and J 6 bases, with 13 bases left between them. CDR3 in amino acids: CATSDPRGSGELFF. The CDR3 DNA is TGTGCCACCAGCGATCCTAGGGGTTCCGGGGAGCTGTTTTTT.

V and J are TRBV9 and TRBJ1-6, with D maybe TRBD1 (6 bases). The CDR3 is 15 amino acids. The germline V gene has CDR1 SGDLS and CDR2 YYNGEE. V was cut by 0 bases and J by 10 bases, with 14 bases left in between. Here the CDR3 DNA reads TGTGCCAGCAGCGTAGTCGGGGGGCCCGGCTCACCCCTCCACTTT. Its protein is CASSVVGGPGSPLHF.

The rearrangement joins TRBV29-1 to TRBJ2-3; the D is unclear. Trimming pared 2 bases from V and 4 bases from J, leaving 7 bases between. Per germline, CDR1 SQVTM and CDR2 ANQGSEA. This CDR3 region has 12 residues. CDR3: CSVEWGSDTQYF. The CDR3 coding sequence is TGCAGCGTTGAATGGGGATCAGATACGCAGTATTTT.

This clonotype has more than one count but fewer than ten. The V and J genes are TRBV20-1 and TRBJ2-2; TRBD1 agrees at 7 bases. V was clipped by 0 bases and J by 6 bases; unmatched bases: 13. The CDR3 contains 17 residues. CDR1 DFQATT and CDR2 SNEGSKA come from the germline V gene (reference sequence). The CDR3 loop is CSARDGIDRAKAGELFF. The DNA of the CDR3 is TGCAGTGCTAGAGACGGAATCGACAGGGCAAAAGCCGGGGAGCTGTTTTTT.

In its sample, this clonotype ranks as medium-sized (0.01 to 0.1%). J is TRBJ1-2 and V is TRBV6-5, with 10 bases aligning to TRBD1. The CDR3 sequence is 16 residues long. CDR1 and CDR2 from the germline V gene are MNHEY and SVGAGI. Trimming at V came to 0 bases and at J to 2 bases, leaving 3 bases not matched to a gene. The CDR3 coding sequence is TGTGCCAGCAGTTACTCCCGGACAGGGGGGAACTATGGCTACACCTTC. Translation: CASSYSRTGGNYGYTF.

The rearrangement uses TRBV6-6 and TRBJ2-3, with 7 bases aligning to TRBD1. With 10 bases clipped from V and 4 bases from J, the junction kept 5 bases outside the gene matches. CDR3 length equals 12 residues. Germline assignment: CDR1 MNHNY and CDR2 SVGAGI (reference sequence). CDR3 sequence: CATETGPDTQYF. The CDR3 DNA sequence: TGTGCCACAGAGACAGGGCCAGATACGCAGTATTTT.

This clonotype was recorded a few times. V is TRBV12-3 or TRBV12-4 and J is TRBJ2-1; unclear D gene. The CDR3 extends over 12 amino acids. V gave up 6 bases and J gave up 2 bases, with 5 bases separating them. CDR3 in DNA: TGTGCCAGCAGGACGACCTACAATGAGCAGTTCTTC. Translating it yields CASRTTYNEQFF.

This clonotype was picked up many times. The chain employs TRBV25-1 and TRBJ2-3; D gene unclear. V lost 0 bases to trimming and J lost 1 base, with 5 bases between them. Germline CDR1 is MGHDK and CDR2 is SYGVNS. The CDR3 spans 14 residues. The CDR3 loop is CASSEYSRTDTQYF. For the CDR3, the DNA is TGTGCCAGCAGTGAATACTCCCGCACAGATACGCAGTATTTT.

The V gene is TRBV3-1, the J gene TRBJ2-5; 9 bases line up with TRBD2. Trimming removed 1 base from V and 6 bases from J; junction bases left unmatched: 6. The CDR3 totals 15 residues. CDR1 and CDR2 from the germline V gene are LGHDT and YNNKEL (reference sequence). The CDR3 region is CASSQALAGEKTQYF. CDR3 DNA sequence: TGTGCCAGCAGCCAAGCGTTAGCGGGGGAAAAGACCCAGTACTTC.

This clonotype has a handful of counts. The chain carries TRBV5-1 and TRBJ1-4; 11 bases match TRBD1. Germline CDR1 and CDR2: SGHRS and YFSETQ. V was clipped by 2 bases and J by 2 bases; unmatched bases: 5. CDR3 length equals 17 residues. DNA of the CDR3: TGCGCCAGCAGCTTTGGACAGGGGGCGCGGACTAATGAAAAACTGTTTTTT. This codes for CASSFGQGARTNEKLFF.

V usage is TRBV5-1 and J usage is TRBJ2-1; D not certain. There are 15 residues in the CDR3. Trimming took off 0 bases at V and 4 bases at J, with 11 bases between the two ends. CDR1 SGHRS and CDR2 YFSETQ come from the germline V gene. CDR3 in DNA: TGCGCCAGCAGCTTGGTGGCAGACCTATACAATGAGCAGTTCTTC. Protein: CASSLVADLYNEQFF. Combining the CDR3 with reference TRBV5-1 and TRBJ2-1 gives the whole variable domain KAGVTQTPRYLIKTRGQQVTLSCSPISGHRSVSWYQQTPGQGLQFLFEYFSETQRNKGNFPGRFSGRQFSNSRSEMNVSTLELGDSALYLCASSLVADLYNEQFFGPGTRLTVL.

J is TRBJ1-2 and V is TRBV30; 8 bases agree with TRBD1. The junction had 7 bases not matched to a gene; V was cut back by 0 bases and J by 4 bases. Germline loops: CDR1 GTSNPN, CDR2 SVGIG (reference sequence). CDR3 size: 15 residues. The CDR3 is CAWSVPGGAGYGYTF. Written as DNA, the CDR3 is TGTGCCTGGAGTGTACCAGGGGGCGCCGGCTATGGCTACACCTTC.

This clonotype was recorded at least ten times. The V and J genes are TRBV6-5 and TRBJ1-6; D gene uncertain. The germline V and J ends were trimmed by 8 bases and 1 base, with 12 bases remaining between them. Germline CDR1 is MNHEY and CDR2 is SVGAGI. There are 15 residues in the CDR3. The CDR3 DNA reads as TGTGCCAGCCGATCCTCGGATTCCTATAATTCACCCCTCCACTTT. It encodes CASRSSDSYNSPLHF.

CDR3 in amino acids: CASSWLSSGNTIYF. In DNA, the CDR3 is TGTGCCAGCAGTTGGTTGAGCTCTGGAAACACCATATATTTT. This sequence joins TRBV12-3 or TRBV12-4 and TRBJ1-3, with D uncertain. V lost 4 bases and J 0 bases, leaving 7 bases between the germline ends. The CDR3 extends over 14 amino acids.

The genes are TRBV29-1 and TRBJ1-2; the match to TRBD1 covers 7 bases. The CDR3 runs 13 residues. CDR1 is SQVTM, CDR2 ANQGSEA, per germline. Trimming removed 6 bases from V and 5 bases from J; junction bases left unmatched: 9. The CDR3, as DNA: TGCAGCGTCTACTCACAGGGGTGGTATGGCTACACCTTC. This sequence encodes CSVYSQGWYGYTF.

This clonotype has a handful of counts. The chain employs TRBV7-3 and TRBJ2-1; D may be TRBD2 (5 bases). CDR3 size: 12 residues. Germline lookup yields CDR1 SGHTA and CDR2 FQGTGA. The V end was cut by 1 base, the J end by 9 bases, with 7 bases between. CDR3 sequence reads: CASSLNRGEQFF. In DNA form, the CDR3 reads TGTGCCAGCAGCTTAAATCGGGGTGAGCAGTTCTTC.